This entry describes one T cell receptor (beta chain). The antigen is not known. This entry comes from a study of T cell responses to AZD1222 COVID-19 vaccine. Whole-study results and caveats: White British ancestry dominated among donors, who included more females, and clonal diversity was possibly underestimated. Dominant at 160-218 and 743-854, vaccine-associated CD4 TCRs also spanned spike.

The ends lost 0 bases at V and 8 bases at J; junction bases unmatched: 9. CDR3 length: 16 amino acids. From germline, CDR1 is SGHTA and CDR2 FQGTGA. Some clones are missing from TCRdb's copy, which holds only in-frame ones; the method was immunoSEQ multiplex PCR. This table holds 70,000 to 90,000 clones, under 90% found once. This specimen consisted of peripheral blood, obtained on day 0 of AZD1222 vaccination. The receptor's source is an adult in good health. The chain employs TRBV7-3 and TRBJ1-2, with TRBD1 matching 10 bases. The CDR3 region has the DNA TGTGCCAGCAGCTTAACCCCCGGGACAGGGGTCCACGGCTACACCTTC. Encoded protein: CASSLTPGTGVHGYTF.